The 26 T cell receptor beta chains reported below all come from one sample, sequenced in a study of identical twins. MiXCR, applied by TCRdb to the 5' RACE reads, yields one record per CDR3 protein. Found here are roughly 540,000 distinct CDR3 sequences, around 20% of them singletons; the top ten hold around 0.91%. These data also featured in a second study, about T cells expressing NK-cell markers.

The sample consisted of CD4+ T cells sorted from blood. Receptors originate from a woman between 18 and 29 years old in good health.

J is TRBJ1-1 and V is TRBV6-5, with a possible D match to TRBD1 (5 bases). The germline CDR1 and CDR2 sequences are MNHEY and SVGAGI. The CDR3 sequence is 11 residues long. V dropped 7 bases and J dropped 6 bases, with 9 bases sitting between them. The CDR3 spells CASKGFSEAFF. CDR3 DNA: TGTGCCAGCAAGGGGTTTTCTGAAGCTTTCTTT.

This clonotype was counted between two and nine times. This rearrangement joins TRBV6-6 to TRBJ1-5; 8 bases agree with TRBD1. CDR3 length: 13 amino acids. The germline V gene encodes CDR1 MNHNY and CDR2 SVGAGI (reference sequence). Trimming at V came to 6 bases and at J to 4 bases, leaving 2 bases not matched to a gene. The CDR3 nucleotides read TGTGCCAGCAGGCGACAGGGGAATCAGCCCCAGCATTTT. This sequence encodes CASRRQGNQPQHF.

The rearrangement joins TRBV6-1 to TRBJ2-7; TRBD1 matches at 7 bases. After removal of 8 bases from V and 5 bases from J, the junction contained 15 bases not matched to a gene. Germline lookup yields CDR1 MNHNS and CDR2 SASEGT. There are 15 residues in the CDR3. The CDR3 region has the DNA TGTGCCAGCTGGGCAGGGGGACGGATAGGCAACGAGCAGTACTTC. Protein sequence: CASWAGGRIGNEQYF.

This clonotype was seen a few times. The genes are TRBV30 and TRBJ2-1; 11 bases fit TRBD2. Germline-derived CDR1 and CDR2 are GTSNPN and SVGIG (reference sequence). The CDR3 runs 15 residues. Germline trimming cut 4 bases from V and 0 bases from J; bases unmatched to any gene: 2. For the CDR3, the DNA is TGTGCCTGGACCCTAGCGGGAGGCTCCTACAATGAGCAGTTCTTC. Amino acids: CAWTLAGGSYNEQFF.

A few counts support this clonotype. The chain carries TRBV6-1 and TRBJ1-5, with D hard to call. Between the trimmed V and J ends, which lost 6 bases and 1 base, there was a span of 7 bases. CDR3 length: 13 amino acids. Germline V gene sequence: CDR1 MNHNS, CDR2 SASEGT. CDR3 DNA: TGTGCCAGCAGGGGGAACAGCAATCAGCCCCAGCATTTT. Translating it yields CASRGNSNQPQHF.

V and J are TRBV20-1 and TRBJ1-4, with D hard to call. The ends were cut back, 0 bases at V and 1 base at J, with 3 bases in the middle. Germline CDR1 and CDR2: DFQATT and SNEGSKA (reference sequence). CDR3 size: 13 residues. The CDR3 DNA reads TGCAGTGCTAGAGAAGTAACTAATGAAAAACTGTTTTTT. This sequence encodes CSAREVTNEKLFF.

This chain connects TRBV5-1 to TRBJ2-4; the D gene is possibly TRBD2 (5 bases). This CDR3 is 16 amino acids long. Trimming stripped 2 bases from V and 8 bases from J, with 20 bases between. Per germline, CDR1 SGHRS and CDR2 YFSETQ. Here the CDR3 DNA reads TGCGCCAGCAGCTTCGGTAGCGCTAATATGATAGACATTCAGTACTTC. This translates into CASSFGSANMIDIQYF.

This chain joins TRBV6-5 and TRBJ1-1, with D tentatively TRBD1 (5 bases). V dropped 3 bases and J dropped 1 base, with 18 bases sitting between them. Germline CDR1 and CDR2: MNHEY and SVGAGI. The CDR3 has 17 amino acids. CDR3 coding DNA: TGTGCCAGCAGTTATCTTATTTTGCGGGACCAGAACACTGAAGCTTTCTTT. Translating gives CASSYLILRDQNTEAFF.

This chain uses TRBV20-1 with TRBJ2-5, with D possibly matching TRBD1 (6 bases). The CDR3 extends over 14 amino acids. V dropped 2 bases and J dropped 5 bases, with 15 bases sitting between them. The germline gives CDR1 DFQATT, CDR2 SNEGSKA (reference sequence). CDR3: CSARPVGARETQYF. CDR3 DNA: TGCAGTGCTAGACCAGTGGGGGCGCGGGAGACCCAGTACTTC.

This clonotype was counted a few times. The rearrangement uses TRBV7-9 and TRBJ2-1; D is ambiguous. Trimming took off 5 bases at V and 9 bases at J, with 14 bases between the two ends. Germline CDR1 SEHNR, CDR2 FQNEAQ (reference sequence). This CDR3 is built from 13 residues. The CDR3 nucleotides read TGTGCCAGCAGCCGACCCTCCACGAGTGAGCAGTTCTTC. Protein sequence: CASSRPSTSEQFF.

The chain employs TRBV29-1 and TRBJ1-1; TRBD1 agrees at 7 bases. The trim removed 6 bases at V and 0 bases at J, leaving 7 bases unmatched. The CDR3 covers 14 residues. Germline V gene data show CDR1 as SQVTM and CDR2 as ANQGSEA. CDR3 loop: CSVDVTGMNTEAFF. The CDR3, as DNA: TGCAGCGTGGATGTGACAGGGATGAACACTGAAGCTTTCTTT. Full variable domain (missing parts from reference TRBV29-1 and TRBJ1-1): SAVISQKPSRDICQRGTSLTIQCQVDSQVTMMFWYRQQPGQSLTLIATANQGSEATYESGFVIDKFPISRPNLTFSTLTVSNMSPEDSSIYLCSVDVTGMNTEAFFGQGTRLTVV.

There are a few counts of this clonotype. This chain connects TRBV29-1 to TRBJ2-1; 9 nucleotides agree with TRBD1. V was pared by 6 bases and J by 10 bases, with 13 bases of the junction left unmatched. The CDR3 runs 14 residues. In germline, CDR1 is SQVTM, CDR2 ANQGSEA. In DNA, the CDR3 is TGCAGCGTCGCAATTACCGGGACAGGGAACGAGCAGTTCTTC. Translated: CSVAITGTGNEQFF.

This clonotype has a handful of counts. The V gene is TRBV2, the J gene TRBJ2-3; a possible D gene is TRBD2 (5 bases). This CDR3 region has 14 residues. Germline V gene lookup returns CDR1 SNHLY and CDR2 FYNNEI. Trimming cost V 6 bases and J 0 bases, with 10 bases left between them. CDR3 sequence (DNA): TGTGCCAGCAGATGGACTGGGAGCACAGATACGCAGTATTTT. Amino acid sequence: CASRWTGSTDTQYF.

This clonotype appeared a few times. V gene TRBV6-1 combines with J gene TRBJ2-1; 7 nucleotides align to TRBD1. Trimming took 3 bases from V and 7 from J; bases not matched to a gene: 6. CDR1 MNHNS and CDR2 SASEGT come from the germline V gene. The CDR3 runs to 14 residues. This CDR3 is CASSDPGQQNEQFF. Here the CDR3 DNA reads TGTGCCAGCAGTGATCCGGGACAGCAAAATGAGCAGTTCTTC.

The table lists this clonotype with a few counts. The rearrangement joins TRBV10-3 to TRBJ2-3; 9 nucleotides agree with TRBD1. This CDR3 spans 16 amino acids. Losses at the gene ends were 0 bases for V and 1 base for J; bases not matched to a gene: 2. CDR1 and CDR2 (germline): ENHRY, SYGVKD. CDR3 region: CAISESRTGGTDTQYF. The CDR3 DNA reads TGTGCCATCAGTGAGTCGCGGACAGGGGGCACAGATACGCAGTATTTT.

This clonotype was observed a handful of times. The CDR3 protein is CASSRKPVTGTSGGRRTDTQYF. The CDR3, as DNA: TGCGCCAGCAGCCGTAAACCGGTAACCGGGACTAGCGGGGGGCGACGCACAGATACGCAGTATTTT. The chain recombines TRBV5-1 with TRBJ2-3, with TRBD2 matching over 15 bases. The CDR3 is made up of 22 amino acids. Germline CDR1 SGHRS, CDR2 YFSETQ. The ends lost 4 bases at V and 1 base at J; junction bases unmatched: 19.

This chain connects TRBV18 to TRBJ2-7; D not resolved. Between the trimmed V and J ends, which lost 3 bases and 0 bases, there was a span of 6 bases. The CDR3 is 13 residues long. Germline CDR1 is KGHSH and CDR2 is LQKENI. Here the CDR3 DNA reads TGTGCCAGCTCACCGGCGAGCTCCTACGAGCAGTACTTC. Translating it yields CASSPASSYEQYF.

The rearrangement links TRBV29-1 to TRBJ2-1, with D possibly TRBD1 on 7 matching bases. Germline CDR1 and CDR2: SQVTM and ANQGSEA. CDR3 length: 17 residues. Trimming removed 6 bases at V and 4 bases at J, with 25 bases between. CDR3 sequence (DNA): TGCAGCGTCGCCCGGGGGTCGGGACAGAGACCTTACAATGAGCAGTTCTTC. It translates to CSVARGSGQRPYNEQFF.

This clonotype was counted a few times. The chain carries TRBV12-3 or TRBV12-4 and TRBJ2-7; D not certain. With 6 bases removed from V and 3 bases from J, the gap between germline ends came to 12 bases. This CDR3 region has 13 residues. The CDR3 region has the DNA TGTGCCAGCAGCCATGGACCGATCTACGAGCAGTACTTC. Its protein product is CASSHGPIYEQYF.

The V call is TRBV7-2, the J call TRBJ1-6, with a possible D match to TRBD1 (6 bases). CDR3 length: 13 residues. The V end lost 5 bases, the J end lost 8 bases, and 10 bases lay between the germline ends. CDR1 and CDR2 from the germline V gene are SGHTA and FQGNSA. This CDR3 is CASSQDRHSPLHF. As DNA, the CDR3 is TGTGCCAGCAGCCAAGACAGGCATTCACCCCTCCACTTT.

This clonotype was detected a few times. This CDR3 is CSVARQGVHDEQFF. The CDR3 coding sequence is TGCAGCGTTGCTAGACAGGGGGTTCACGATGAGCAGTTCTTC. V is TRBV29-1 and J is TRBJ2-1; 9 bases are shared with TRBD1. The CDR3 is 14 amino acids. Germline values: CDR1 SQVTM, CDR2 ANQGSEA. Germline trimming cut 4 bases from V and 8 bases from J; bases unmatched to any gene: 9.

The chain uses TRBV20-1 and TRBJ2-1; 12 bases map to TRBD2. V was clipped by 6 bases and J by 8 bases; unmatched bases: 11. CDR3 length: 15 amino acids. Germline-derived CDR1 and CDR2 are DFQATT and SNEGSKA (reference sequence). CDR3 region: CSANRLAGVSDEQFF. DNA of the CDR3: TGCAGTGCAAACCGACTAGCGGGAGTCTCAGATGAGCAGTTCTTC.

This clonotype was detected ten times or more. DNA of the CDR3: TGCAGTGCTAGAGGGTCGGGACAGGGAGTGTCAGCTTTCTTT. Residues: CSARGSGQGVSAFF. V and J are TRBV20-1 and TRBJ1-1; 9 bases map to TRBD1. The CDR3 runs to 14 residues. Trimming at V came to 1 base and at J to 10 bases, leaving 10 bases not matched to a gene. Germline V gene data show CDR1 as DFQATT and CDR2 as SNEGSKA (reference sequence).

This clonotype has a handful of counts. This rearrangement joins TRBV12-3 or TRBV12-4 to TRBJ2-5; 11 nucleotides match TRBD2. The V gene end was trimmed by 3 bases and the J gene end by 6 bases; junction bases not matched to a gene: 9. The CDR3 spans 16 residues. The CDR3 coding sequence is TGTGCCAGCAGTTTTGGGGTCCTAGCGGGGGGCCAGACCCAGTACTTC. Its protein product is CASSFGVLAGGQTQYF.

The rearrangement links TRBV12-3 or TRBV12-4 to TRBJ2-3, with 7 bases matching TRBD2. Trimming cost V 5 bases and J 4 bases; bases outside gene matches: 12. This CDR3 has 16 residues. In DNA, the CDR3 is TGTGCCAGCAGTCGCCGGATAGCGGGTGACGCAGATACGCAGTATTTT. Its protein is CASSRRIAGDADTQYF.

This chain connects TRBV20-1 to TRBJ2-3; D remains unclear. Germline V gives CDR1 DFQATT, CDR2 SNEGSKA (reference sequence). The CDR3 loop spans 11 amino acids. V gave up 1 base and J gave up 4 bases, with 3 bases separating them. Here the CDR3 DNA reads TGCAGTGCTAGAGCGGCAGATACGCAGTATTTT. This sequence encodes CSARAADTQYF.